Listed below are T cell receptor beta chains from one sample, sequenced in a study of T cell responses to AZD1222 COVID-19 vaccine. This table comes from immunoSEQ multiplex PCR, and its TCRdb copy is limited to in-frame clones, with some not included. The top ten hold 0.95% to 1.1% of the sample, which has approximately 220,000 clones, 93% seen once. The specimen was peripheral blood, collected on day 0 of MenACWY control vaccination. These receptors all stem from an adult in good health. CDR3s include the opening cysteine and the closing phenylalanine or tryptophan. The D gene is left open where the match is weak. A row's size may be missing; if present it is once, few, many or a size class.

V,J,size,D,DNA,CDR3
TRBV7-2,TRBJ2-7,.,.,TGTGCCAGCAGCTTAGCGCGCGAGTGGGGCTACGAGCAGTACTTC,CASSLAREWGYEQYF
TRBV28,TRBJ2-7,.,.,TGTGCCAGCAGACCTTTCACAGGGACCACCTACGAGCAGTACTTC,CASRPFTGTTYEQYF
TRBV4-3,TRBJ1-1,.,.,TGCGCCAGCAGCCAAGAAGCCCGGGGGCGAACTGAAGCTTTCTTT,CASSQEARGRTEAFF
TRBV1,TRBJ2-3,.,.,TGCACCAGCAGCCGCCGGGACAGGACAAATAGGAGCACAGATACGCAGTATTTT,CTSSRRDRTNRSTDTQYF
TRBV9,TRBJ1-6,.,TRBD1,TGTGCCAGCAGCGTAGACGGAAGACAGGGGGCTAAATCACCCCTCCACTTT,CASSVDGRQGAKSPLHF
TRBV5-1,TRBJ1-4,.,.,TGCGCCAGCAGCGCCCTCACAGGGCCTAATGAAAAACTGTTTTTT,CASSALTGPNEKLFF
TRBV5-1,TRBJ1-1,.,TRBD1,TGCGCCAGCAGCGCAGGGGACAGGGGGACCACTGAAGCTTTCTTT,CASSAGDRGTTEAFF
TRBV5-4,TRBJ1-3,.,TRBD1,TGTGCCAGCAGCGAGGGGACAGGGGGAAACACCATATATTTT,CASSEGTGGNTIYF
TRBV3-1/TRBV3-2,TRBJ2-3,.,.,TGTGCCAGCAGCCCCGGGGGAGGCCTTAGCACAGATACGCAGTATTTT,CASSPGGGLSTDTQYF
TRBV18,TRBJ1-5,.,.,TGTGCCAGCTCACCAACTCAGGGGAACAATCAGCCCCAGCATTTT,CASSPTQGNNQPQHF
TRBV21-1,TRBJ1-5,.,.,TGTGCCAGCAGCAAAGGCCCCGGGACAGGCCGACCTCGACAGCCCCAGCATTTT,CASSKGPGTGRPRQPQHF
TRBV6-2/TRBV6-3,TRBJ2-3,.,.,TGTGCCAGCAGTTACGTGGGGACAAGCACAGATACGCAGTATTTT,CASSYVGTSTDTQYF
TRBV4-2,TRBJ1-1,.,.,TGTGCCAGCAGCCAAGACGGGGCCCCCAACACTGAAGCTTTCTTT,CASSQDGAPNTEAFF
TRBV5-1,TRBJ2-1,.,TRBD2,TGCGCCAGCAGTCCCTCGGGACTAGCGGGGGGGCACTCCTACAATGAGCAGTTCTTC,CASSPSGLAGGHSYNEQFF
TRBV3-1/TRBV3-2,TRBJ1-1,.,.,TGTGCCAGCAGCCGGACAGCTATGAACACTGAAGCTTTCTTT,CASSRTAMNTEAFF
TRBV5-1,TRBJ2-1,.,TRBD2,TGCGCCAGCAGCTTACGACTAGCGGGGGCCGGCTACAATGAGCAGTTCTTC,CASSLRLAGAGYNEQFF
TRBV28,TRBJ1-2,.,.,TGTGCCAGCAGTTTAGTATCCACTGGCTACACCTTC,CASSLVSTGYTF
TRBV6-2/TRBV6-3,TRBJ1-3,.,.,TGTGCCAGCAGTTACTCGTCCGGGTCTGGAAACACCATATATTTT,CASSYSSGSGNTIYF
TRBV3-1/TRBV3-2,TRBJ1-6,.,.,TGTGCCAGCAGCCAAGGCTTTAGCTCCTATAATTCACCCCTCCACTTT,CASSQGFSSYNSPLHF
TRBV9,TRBJ2-2,.,.,TGTGCCAGCAGCGTCCGAGGGAACACCGGGGAGCTGTTTTTT,CASSVRGNTGELFF
TRBV6-4,TRBJ2-1,.,.,TGTGCCAGCAGTGCCACGGGCGGGGGCGCGAATGAGCAGTTCTTC,CASSATGGGANEQFF
TRBV6-2/TRBV6-3,TRBJ2-7,.,.,TGTGCCAGCAGTAAAATCAGGGGATCCTACGAGCAGTACTTC,CASSKIRGSYEQYF
TRBV5-6,TRBJ2-7,.,TRBD1,TGTGCCAGCAGCTTGCCGGGACAGGGGGCCGAGCAGTACTTC,CASSLPGQGAEQYF
TRBV4-3,TRBJ2-3,once,TRBD2,TGCGCCAGCAGCCTAGGGACTAGCGGTTTAGATACGCAGTATTTT,CASSLGTSGLDTQYF
TRBV9,TRBJ1-1,.,.,TGTGCCAGCAGCGTAGGCACATGGGACACTGAAGCTTTCTTT,CASSVGTWDTEAFF
TRBV5-1,TRBJ1-3,.,.,TGCGCCAGCAGCCTCGGGAGCTCTGGAAACACCATATATTTT,CASSLGSSGNTIYF
TRBV11-2,TRBJ1-2,.,.,TGTGCCAGCAGCCGCACGCCCGGGGGAGGCTCCTATGGCTACACCTTC,CASSRTPGGGSYGYTF
TRBV5-6,TRBJ1-3,.,.,TGTGCCAGCAGCTCGTTCCGGTTGGGGCTCCCCTCTGGAAACACCATATATTTT,CASSSFRLGLPSGNTIYF
TRBV5-1,TRBJ2-7,.,.,TGCGCCAGCAGCTCCACAGGGTTCGACGAGCAGTACTTC,CASSSTGFDEQYF
TRBV5-1,TRBJ1-6,.,.,TGCGCCAGCAGCTTGGGGACAACCAATTCACCCCTCCACTTT,CASSLGTTNSPLHF
TRBV18,TRBJ1-1,.,.,TGTGCCAGTTACGGAGGGATGAACACTGAAGCTTTCTTT,CASYGGMNTEAFF
TRBV5-6,TRBJ2-5,.,TRBD1,TGTGCCAGCAGCTTGATTAAGGACAGGGCGGGGAACCAAGAGACCCAGTACTTC,CASSLIKDRAGNQETQYF
TRBV10-2,TRBJ1-2,.,TRBD1,TGCGCCAGCCTCCGGGACAGGCATGGCTACACCTTC,CASLRDRHGYTF
TRBV2,TRBJ1-2,.,TRBD1,TGTGCCAGGGGCGGACAGGGGGCCAGTGGCTACACCTTC,CARGGQGASGYTF
TRBV3-1/TRBV3-2,TRBJ2-7,.,.,TGTGCCAGCAGTCCCTTGCAGGCGGGCGAGCAGTACTTC,CASSPLQAGEQYF
TRBV7-2,TRBJ1-4,.,.,TGTGCCAGCAGCTTAGAAACAACTAATGAAAAACTGTTTTTT,CASSLETTNEKLFF
TRBV27,TRBJ2-7,.,.,TGTGCCAGCAGTTTATCCCGGGTCTACGAGCAGTACTTC,CASSLSRVYEQYF